This T cell receptor (beta chain) originates from a study of blood T cell repertoires in COVID-19 (dated by TCRdb to the early 2020s). About the full investigation: Collaborator samples came from the United States, Italy and Spain and covered acute and convalescent phases of COVID-19. Subjects who had been exposed to COVID-19, were actively infected with it, or had recovered from it provided the deeply sampled blood TCRbeta repertoires that made up the dataset. The prospective study material was composed of cDNA or gDNA derived from T cells, B-cell-depleted T cells, or PBMCs. Where available, HLA class I and class II types were obtained from metadata supplied by the sample provider rather than from assay-based typing. Samples were obtained from the ongoing ImmuneRACE study (first 160 participants) and from about 1,300 subjects provided by 6 global collaborators. The repertoires were released in a freely available public database intended as a resource for research on the immune response to SARS-CoV-2. A de-identified subject ID, COVID-19 status, age in years and sex were almost always included in the sample metadata.

The CDR1 and CDR2 encoded by the germline V gene (reference sequence) are LNHNV and YYDKDF. At the junction V is shortened by 6 bases and J by 0 bases, with 16 bases in between. The CDR3 numbers 16 residues from cysteine through phenylalanine. Of the read, only the CDR3 DNA is kept; its 48 bases are in frame from base 1. In Seattle, one collaborating source enrolled patients while the infection was active and tracked those patients longitudinally over the course of disease. Collaborating institutions collected whole blood in K2EDTA tubes following their own protocols. Collaborator samples were shipped for TCRbeta analysis as frozen whole blood, isolated PBMCs, or DNA extracted from either sample type. With regard to this clone: Its antigen is not yet known. No base quality information exists; no much larger clone differs at one position.

TCRbeta CDR3 regions were amplified from genomic DNA using the immunoSEQ Assay, a bias-controlled multiplex PCR. The original methods were these. Nucleated cell counts per sample were estimated from amplification of reference gene primers within the assay. To quantify the absolute abundance of each unique TCRbeta CDR3 rearrangement, sequence reads were collapsed and filtered. For each sample, productive Simpson clonality was calculated as the square root of Simpson's diversity index over productive rearrangements. Not all clones reach the TCRdb copy of this immuneACCESS table, which keeps in-frame sequences only. Checked studies attribute under half of the gap to unresolved V genes and leave the rest unexplained. The DNA was the basis for D and trimming; V, J and clone size are from that table. Recorded for this sample are some 290,000 clones; around nine tenths of them occurred a single time. The ten largest make up about 11% of the sample.

Results the study describes overall, beyond this receptor: Clinical and demographic metadata were provided uncurated, with the amount varying by source and participant.

Sequences were obtained from peripheral blood. This TCR derives from a woman in her twenties or thirties with COVID-19, enrolled during active disease. Rearrangement joined TRBV15 to TRBJ2-3; a weak D assignment points to TRBD2 (5 bases agree). The DNA sequence follows: TGTGCCACCAGATCGGCTGGAGGCTACAGCACAGATACGCAGTATTTT. It codes for CATRSAGGYSTDTQYF.